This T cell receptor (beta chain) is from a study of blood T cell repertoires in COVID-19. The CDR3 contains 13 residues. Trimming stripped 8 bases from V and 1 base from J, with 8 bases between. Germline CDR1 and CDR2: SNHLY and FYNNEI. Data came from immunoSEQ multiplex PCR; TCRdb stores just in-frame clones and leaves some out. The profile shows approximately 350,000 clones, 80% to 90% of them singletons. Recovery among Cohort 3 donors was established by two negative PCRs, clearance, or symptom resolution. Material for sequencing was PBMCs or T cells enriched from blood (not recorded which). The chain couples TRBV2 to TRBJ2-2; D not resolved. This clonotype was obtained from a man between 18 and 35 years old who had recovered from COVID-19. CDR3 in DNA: TGTGCCAGCTCGAAACAGAACACCGGGGAGCTGTTTTTT. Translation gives CASSKQNTGELFF.